Listed here is a single TCR beta chain. There are 14 residues in the CDR3. Trimming took 3 bases from V and 1 from J, leaving 9 bases between them. Germline V CDR1 and CDR2: ENHRY, SYGVKD. This sample was taken from a study of blood T cells in healthy people across ages. A second PCR of roughly 7 to 11 cycles used a sample-barcoded 5' primer and a J-beta primer mix. Using its own MiXCR run on the 5' RACE reads, TCRdb lists one record per CDR3 protein. The sample consists of roughly 1.5 million distinct CDR3 sequences, under 55% of them appearing once. Per sample, extraction of total RNA gave at least 5.5 micrograms in every case.

The chain combines TRBV10-3 with TRBJ1-1; D perhaps matches TRBD1 (6 bases). The sequencing input was blood. This TCR was recovered from a young woman in good health. The CDR3, as DNA: TGTGCCATCAGTGAACCGGACAGGAACACTGAAGCTTTCTTT. Translation gives CAISEPDRNTEAFF.